Presented here are 24 T cell receptor beta chains from one specimen sequenced in a study of CD8 T cells in Susac syndrome. Random hexamers primed reverse transcription of 0.5 to 1 ug RNA. Via MiXCR, TCRdb re-called the immunoSEQ multiplex PCR reads, giving one row per CDR3 protein. The sample has 150,000 to 200,000 distinct CDR3 sequences, just under 95% seen once. The material sequenced was CD4+ T cells from PBMCs. The origin of the receptors is a human donor in good health.

The rearrangement uses TRBV28 and TRBJ2-7; the D call may be TRBD1 or TRBD2 (5 bases each). From germline, CDR1 is MDHEN and CDR2 SYDVKM. V lost 6 bases to trimming and J lost 7 bases, with 13 bases between them. This CDR3 comprises 12 residues. The CDR3 protein is CASSSQGPEQYF. Here the CDR3 DNA reads TGTGCCAGCAGCTCTCAGGGACCGGAGCAGTACTTC.

The genes are TRBV28 and TRBJ2-5; D unresolved. This CDR3 is built from 14 residues. V was pared by 2 bases and J by 3 bases, with 10 bases between. In germline, CDR1 is MDHEN, CDR2 SYDVKM. The chain's CDR3 is CASSLISRKETQYF. The CDR3 DNA is TGTGCCAGCAGTTTAATCTCCAGGAAAGAGACCCAGTACTTC.

The chain links TRBV5-1 to TRBJ1-4; D unresolved. The V and J ends lost 2 bases and 8 bases respectively, with 10 bases between them. Germline CDR1 reads SGHRS; CDR2 reads YFSETQ. CDR3 length: 13 residues. The CDR3 spells CASSFGEHEKLFF. CDR3 sequence (DNA): TGCGCCAGCAGCTTCGGGGAACACGAAAAACTGTTTTTT.

The chain uses TRBV5-1 and TRBJ1-1; 9 positions match TRBD1. CDR3 length equals 14 residues. Germline-derived CDR1 and CDR2 are SGHRS and YFSETQ. The V segment lost 4 bases and the J segment 7 bases; nucleotides outside the gene matches: 8. CDR3 in DNA: TGCGCCAGCAGCGTGACAGGGGGGGTCGGTGAAGCTTTCTTT. This encodes CASSVTGGVGEAFF. Combining the CDR3 with reference TRBV5-1 and TRBJ1-1 gives the whole variable domain KAGVTQTPRYLIKTRGQQVTLSCSPISGHRSVSWYQQTPGQGLQFLFEYFSETQRNKGNFPGRFSGRQFSNSRSEMNVSTLELGDSALYLCASSVTGGVGEAFFGQGTRLTVV.

The genes are TRBV7-9 and TRBJ1-1; 9 bases align to TRBD1. Losses at the gene ends were 4 bases for V and 9 bases for J; bases not matched to a gene: 6. CDR3 length equals 13 residues. In germline, CDR1 is SEHNR, CDR2 FQNEAQ (reference sequence). The CDR3 bases are TGTGCCAGCAGCTCCCCGGACAGGGGTAAAGCTTTCTTT. This translates into CASSSPDRGKAFF.

The chain has TRBV15 and TRBJ1-1; the match to TRBD1 covers 8 bases. This CDR3 region has 13 residues. J gave up 7 bases and V 5 bases, and 6 bases lay outside the gene matches. Germline lookup yields CDR1 LNHNV and CDR2 YYDKDF (reference sequence). CDR3 sequence: CATSPRTGSEAFF. The CDR3 DNA is TGTGCCACCAGCCCCCGGACAGGGAGTGAAGCTTTCTTT.

In this sample, this clonotype turned up a few times. CDR3 sequence: CASSPRDRDTQYF. CDR3 DNA: TGTGCCAGCAGTCCCCGGGACAGAGATACGCAGTATTTT. This sequence joins TRBV28 and TRBJ2-3, with 7 bases lining up with TRBD1. Germline V gene lookup returns CDR1 MDHEN and CDR2 SYDVKM. J lost 5 bases, V lost 5 bases, and 4 bases had no gene match. The CDR3 is 13 amino acids.

The V and J genes are TRBV6-5 and TRBJ1-6, with D unclear. CDR3 length: 14 residues. Germline values: CDR1 MNHEY, CDR2 SVGAGI. Trimming removed 6 bases at V and 9 bases at J, with 15 bases between. In DNA form, the CDR3 reads TGTGCCAGCAGCCTCGGGAACGGCGGTTCACCCCTCCACTTT. Translation gives CASSLGNGGSPLHF.

The rearrangement links TRBV14 to TRBJ1-6; 8 bases align to TRBD1. Germline loops: CDR1 SGHDN, CDR2 FVKESK. Trimming removed 4 bases from V and 6 bases from J; junction bases left unmatched: 5. The CDR3 sequence is 15 residues long. This CDR3 reads CASSLGTGINSPLHF. The DNA for the CDR3 is TGTGCCAGCAGCCTCGGGACAGGCATTAATTCACCCCTCCACTTT.

The chain links TRBV20-1 to TRBJ1-6, with D hard to call. The germline V gene has CDR1 DFQATT and CDR2 SNEGSKA (reference sequence). The CDR3 is made up of 13 amino acids. Trimming removed 7 bases from V and 9 bases from J, with 16 bases in between. Written as DNA, the CDR3 is TGCAGTGTCAGTGCGGGAGCAGGTTCACCCCTCCACTTT. It encodes CSVSAGAGSPLHF.

This rearrangement joins TRBV20-1 to TRBJ2-3; 8 bases align to TRBD2. CDR3 length: 13 amino acids. J was trimmed by 5 bases and V by 7 bases; bases with no gene match: 8. Germline V gives CDR1 DFQATT, CDR2 SNEGSKA (reference sequence). The CDR3 DNA sequence: TGCAGTGAGAGAGCGGGGGCCGGAGATACGCAGTATTTT. Its translation is CSERAGAGDTQYF.

This sequence joins TRBV20-1 and TRBJ2-5; D perhaps matches TRBD2 (6 bases). The V and J ends lost 2 bases and 9 bases respectively, with 19 bases between them. CDR3 length: 14 residues. Germline CDR1 and CDR2: DFQATT and SNEGSKA (reference sequence). The DNA of the CDR3 is TGCAGTGCTAGACGGCGGGGTAGTGGGGTGTCCCAGTACTTC. This gives the protein CSARRRGSGVSQYF.

V is TRBV5-4 and J is TRBJ2-3, with TRBD1 matching 9 bases. The germline V gene encodes CDR1 SGHNT and CDR2 YYREEE (reference sequence). J gave up 2 bases and V 5 bases, and 6 bases lay outside the gene matches. The CDR3 is 15 amino acids. The CDR3 region is CASSYRGRLTDTQYF. CDR3 coding DNA: TGTGCCAGCAGTTACAGGGGGCGCCTCACAGATACGCAGTATTTT.

J is TRBJ1-3 and V is TRBV29-1; D unclear. The CDR3 runs to 12 residues. Germline assignment: CDR1 SQVTM and CDR2 ANQGSEA. Trimming pared 7 bases from V and 1 base from J, leaving 8 bases between. The CDR3 region has the DNA TGCAGCGCTCGGAATTCTGGAAACACCATATATTTT. Its translation is CSARNSGNTIYF.

The rearrangement uses TRBV20-1 and TRBJ1-1, with D possibly being TRBD1 (5 bases). Germline assignment: CDR1 DFQATT and CDR2 SNEGSKA (reference sequence). The CDR3 is 13 amino acids. V lost 5 bases and J 0 bases, leaving 10 bases between the germline ends. In DNA form, the CDR3 reads TGCAGTGCTCAGGGATCCATGAACACTGAAGCTTTCTTT. As protein: CSAQGSMNTEAFF.

V and J are TRBV9 and TRBJ2-5; the D call may be TRBD1 or TRBD2 (6 bases each). The CDR3 is 16 residues long. Germline loops: CDR1 SGDLS, CDR2 YYNGEE. The ends were cut back, 4 bases at V and 4 bases at J, with 20 bases in the middle. The CDR3 nucleotides read TGTGCCAGCAGCCCCGAGGGGGGTGTGGGGGCAGAGACCCAGTACTTC. Translation gives CASSPEGGVGAETQYF.

The genes are TRBV20-1 and TRBJ1-2, with D unclear. Trimming removed 3 bases from V and 2 bases from J, with 4 bases in between. Germline V gives CDR1 DFQATT, CDR2 SNEGSKA (reference sequence). The CDR3 extends over 11 amino acids. CDR3 DNA sequence: TGCAGTGCTAGCAGAAACTATGGCTACACCTTC. Amino acid sequence: CSASRNYGYTF.

This CDR3 reads CASSNQDRGAGELFF. The CDR3 region has the DNA TGTGCCAGCAGTAACCAAGACAGGGGGGCCGGGGAGCTGTTTTTT. The chain links TRBV2 to TRBJ2-2; 9 bases are a match to TRBD1. Germline trimming cut 5 bases from V and 6 bases from J; bases unmatched to any gene: 7. Germline loops: CDR1 SNHLY, CDR2 FYNNEI. This CDR3 is 15 amino acids long.

The rearrangement links TRBV2 to TRBJ2-7, with 11 bases fitting TRBD1. This CDR3 region has 12 residues. V lost 6 bases to trimming and J lost 7 bases; unmatched junction nucleotides: 2. Germline lookup yields CDR1 SNHLY and CDR2 FYNNEI. Here the CDR3 reads CASRDRGQEQYF. Here the CDR3 DNA reads TGTGCCAGCAGGGACAGGGGGCAGGAGCAGTACTTC.

This chain joins TRBV7-9 and TRBJ2-1; unclear D gene. The CDR3 runs to 12 residues. The V gene's germline CDR1 is SEHNR and CDR2 FQNEAQ (reference sequence). Trimming took off 1 base at V and 15 bases at J, with 13 bases between the two ends. CDR3 DNA sequence: TGTGCCAGCAGCTTAGATCGGCTCCGGTGGTTCTTC. Amino acid sequence: CASSLDRLRWFF.

The rearrangement uses TRBV4-3 and TRBJ2-1; D not resolved. From germline, CDR1 is LGHNA and CDR2 YSLEER. V lost 1 base and J lost 9, with 10 bases in between. This CDR3 has 13 residues. The CDR3 DNA reads TGCGCCAGCAGCCAAGTGGGGAAGGGTGAGCAGTTCTTC. It yields the protein CASSQVGKGEQFF.

This clonotype was counted a single time. V gene TRBV20-1 combines with J gene TRBJ2-1; D might be TRBD1 or TRBD2, each matching 5 bases. This CDR3 has 16 residues. The germline gives CDR1 DFQATT, CDR2 SNEGSKA (reference sequence). V shed 3 bases and J shed 0 bases, with 15 bases lying between them. The CDR3 protein is CSASAWDLSSYNEQFF. In DNA form, the CDR3 reads TGCAGTGCTAGTGCGTGGGACCTCAGCTCCTACAATGAGCAGTTCTTC.

The rearrangement links TRBV9 to TRBJ1-6, with D possibly being TRBD1 (5 bases). V was pared by 1 base and J by 9 bases, with 11 bases between. The CDR3 contains 14 residues. Germline assignment: CDR1 SGDLS and CDR2 YYNGEE. The CDR3 loop is CASSVSRALSPLHF. The CDR3 DNA sequence: TGTGCCAGCAGCGTAAGCAGGGCACTTTCACCCCTCCACTTT.

The chain joins TRBV3-1 to TRBJ2-1, with 8 bases identical to TRBD2. Germline V lookup: CDR1 LGHDT, CDR2 YNNKEL (reference sequence). This CDR3 is 14 amino acids long. J gave up 3 bases and V 6 bases, and 4 bases lay outside the gene matches. CDR3 nucleotide sequence: TGTGCCAGCAGTCTGGGACTAGTCTACAATGAGCAGTTCTTC. Its protein product is CASSLGLVYNEQFF.